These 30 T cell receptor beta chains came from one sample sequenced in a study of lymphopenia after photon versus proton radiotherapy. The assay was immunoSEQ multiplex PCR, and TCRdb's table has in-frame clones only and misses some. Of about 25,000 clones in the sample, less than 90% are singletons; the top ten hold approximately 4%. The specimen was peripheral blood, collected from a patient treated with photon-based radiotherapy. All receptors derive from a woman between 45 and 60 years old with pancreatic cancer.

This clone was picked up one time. CDR3 residues: CASSQSRVRSEQFF. The CDR3 bases are TGTGCCAGCAGCCAAAGCAGGGTGAGGAGTGAGCAGTTCTTC. V usage is TRBV7-2 and J usage is TRBJ2-1; possibly TRBD1 for D (5 bases). The germline V and J ends were trimmed by 5 bases and 9 bases, with 17 bases remaining between them. The CDR3 runs to 14 residues. The germline V gene encodes CDR1 SGHTA and CDR2 FQGNSA.

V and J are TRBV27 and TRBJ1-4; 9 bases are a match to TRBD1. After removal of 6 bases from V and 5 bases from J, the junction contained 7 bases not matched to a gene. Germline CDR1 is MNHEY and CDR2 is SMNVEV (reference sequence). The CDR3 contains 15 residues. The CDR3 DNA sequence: TGTGCCAGCAGCCCTTACAGGGGGCGGAATGAAAAACTGTTTTTT. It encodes CASSPYRGRNEKLFF.

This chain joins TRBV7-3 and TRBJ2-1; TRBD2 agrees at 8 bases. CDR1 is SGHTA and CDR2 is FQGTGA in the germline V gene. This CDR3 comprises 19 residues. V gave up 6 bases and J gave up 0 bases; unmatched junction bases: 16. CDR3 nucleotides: TGTGCCAGCAGTCGCGGGCCGCGGGAGGACGTTAGCTCCTACAATGAGCAGTTCTTC. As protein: CASSRGPREDVSSYNEQFF.

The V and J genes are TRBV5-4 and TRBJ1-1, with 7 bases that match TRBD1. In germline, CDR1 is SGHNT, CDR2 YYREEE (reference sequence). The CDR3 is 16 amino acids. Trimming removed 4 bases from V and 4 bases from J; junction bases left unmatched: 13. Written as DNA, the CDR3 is TGTGCCAGCAGCCAACTCAGGGGGATGGTCGGCACTGAAGCTTTCTTT. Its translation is CASSQLRGMVGTEAFF.

DNA for the CDR3: TGTGCCAGTAGATACGGACTAGCGGGAGTCTCAGATACGCAGTATTTT. Its translation: CASRYGLAGVSDTQYF. The genes are TRBV19 and TRBJ2-3; 13 positions agree with TRBD2. In germline, CDR1 is LNHDA, CDR2 SQIVND (reference sequence). J lost 4 bases, V lost 6 bases, and 7 bases had no gene match. CDR3 length: 16 residues. Looking up the rest from reference TRBV19 and TRBJ2-3 gives the full variable domain: DGGITQSPKYLFRKEGQNVTLSCEQNLNHDAMYWYRQDPGQGLRLIYYSQIVNDFQKGDIAEGYSVSREKKESFPLTVTSAQKNPTAFYLCASRYGLAGVSDTQYFGPGTRLTVL.

CDR3 protein: CASSKGGLAGAYNEQFF. For the CDR3, the DNA is TGTGCCAGCAGCAAAGGGGGACTAGCGGGCGCCTACAATGAGCAGTTCTTC. This chain links TRBV21-1 with TRBJ2-1; the listed D gene, TRBD2, was not tested against the DNA. TRBV21-1 is shown as a pseudogene. The CDR3 has 17 amino acids.

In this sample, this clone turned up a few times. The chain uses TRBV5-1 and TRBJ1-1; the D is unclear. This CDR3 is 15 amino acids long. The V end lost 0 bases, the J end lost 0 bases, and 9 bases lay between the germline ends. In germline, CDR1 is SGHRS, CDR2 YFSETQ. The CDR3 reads CASSLAGSMNTEAFF. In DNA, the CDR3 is TGCGCCAGCAGCTTGGCGGGGAGCATGAACACTGAAGCTTTCTTT.

This chain's CDR3 is CASSLGIAGGPSYNEQFF. The CDR3 coding sequence is TGTGCCAGCAGCTTGGGAATAGCGGGAGGGCCCTCCTACAATGAGCAGTTCTTC. The chain links TRBV5-5 to TRBJ2-1; 11 bases are shared with TRBD2. CDR3 length: 18 residues. J gave up 0 bases and V 0 bases, and 5 bases lay outside the gene matches. The germline CDR1 and CDR2 sequences are SGHKS and YYEKEE (reference sequence).

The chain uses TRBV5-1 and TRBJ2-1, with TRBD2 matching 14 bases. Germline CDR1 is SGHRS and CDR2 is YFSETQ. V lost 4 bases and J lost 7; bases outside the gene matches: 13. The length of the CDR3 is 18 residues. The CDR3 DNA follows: TGCGCCAGCAGCCCAGCCCCGCCCGGGACTAGCGGGAGAAATGAGCAGTTCTTC. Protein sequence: CASSPAPPGTSGRNEQFF.

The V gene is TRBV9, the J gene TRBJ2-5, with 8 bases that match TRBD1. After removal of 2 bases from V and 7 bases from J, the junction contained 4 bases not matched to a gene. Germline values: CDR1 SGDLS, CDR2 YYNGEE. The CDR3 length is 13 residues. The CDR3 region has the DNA TGTGCCAGCAGCGTTGGACAGGGAGGGACCCAGTACTTC. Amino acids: CASSVGQGGTQYF.

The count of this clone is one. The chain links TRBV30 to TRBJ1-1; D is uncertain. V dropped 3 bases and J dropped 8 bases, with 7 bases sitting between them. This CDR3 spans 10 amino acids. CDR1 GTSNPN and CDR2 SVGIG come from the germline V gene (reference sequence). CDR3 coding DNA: TGTGCCTGGAGCGCAACAGAAGCTTTCTTT. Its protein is CAWSATEAFF.

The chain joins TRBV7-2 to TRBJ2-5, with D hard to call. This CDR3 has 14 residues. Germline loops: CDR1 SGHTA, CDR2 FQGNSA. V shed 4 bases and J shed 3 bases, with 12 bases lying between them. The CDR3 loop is CASSSPSGKETQYF. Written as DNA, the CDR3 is TGTGCCAGCAGCTCCCCTTCGGGTAAAGAGACCCAGTACTTC.

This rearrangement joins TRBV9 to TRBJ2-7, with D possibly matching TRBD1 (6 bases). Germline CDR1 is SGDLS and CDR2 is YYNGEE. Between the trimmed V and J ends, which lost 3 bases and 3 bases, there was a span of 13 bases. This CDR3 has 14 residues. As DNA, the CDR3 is TGTGCCAGCAGCGGTGGGGGACACGGCTACGAGCAGTACTTC. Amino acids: CASSGGGHGYEQYF.

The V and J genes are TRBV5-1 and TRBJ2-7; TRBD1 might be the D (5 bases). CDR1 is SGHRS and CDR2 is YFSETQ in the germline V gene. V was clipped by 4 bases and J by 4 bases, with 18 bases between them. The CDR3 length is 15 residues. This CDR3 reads CASSGADRTGYEQYF. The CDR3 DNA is TGCGCCAGCAGCGGCGCTGACCGAACAGGTTACGAGCAGTACTTC.

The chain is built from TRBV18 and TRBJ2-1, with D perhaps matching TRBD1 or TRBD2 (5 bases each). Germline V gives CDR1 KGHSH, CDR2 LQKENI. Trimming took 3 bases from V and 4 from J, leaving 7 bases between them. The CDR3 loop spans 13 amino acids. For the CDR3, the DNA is TGTGCCAGCTCACCGGGGGTATACAATGAGCAGTTCTTC. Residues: CASSPGVYNEQFF.

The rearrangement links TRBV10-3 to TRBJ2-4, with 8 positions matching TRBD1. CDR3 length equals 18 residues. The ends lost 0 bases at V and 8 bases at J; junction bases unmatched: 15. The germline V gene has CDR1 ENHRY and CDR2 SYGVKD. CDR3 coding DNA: TGTGCCATCAGTGAGTCAAGGACAGGGATCACAGGGTCGGACATTCAGTACTTC. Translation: CAISESRTGITGSDIQYF.

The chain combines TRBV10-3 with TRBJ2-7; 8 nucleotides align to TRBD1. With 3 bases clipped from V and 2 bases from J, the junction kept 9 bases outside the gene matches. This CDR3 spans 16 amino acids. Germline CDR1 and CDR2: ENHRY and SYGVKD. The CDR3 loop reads CAISERQGPGTYEQYF. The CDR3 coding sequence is TGTGCCATCAGTGAAAGACAGGGGCCGGGAACCTACGAGCAGTACTTC.

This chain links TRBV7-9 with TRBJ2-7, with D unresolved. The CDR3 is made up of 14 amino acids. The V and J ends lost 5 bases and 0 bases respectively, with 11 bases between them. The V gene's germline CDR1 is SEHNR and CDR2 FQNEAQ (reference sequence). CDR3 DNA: TGTGCCAGCAGCCGAGTTGCCAGCTCCTACGAGCAGTACTTC. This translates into CASSRVASSYEQYF.

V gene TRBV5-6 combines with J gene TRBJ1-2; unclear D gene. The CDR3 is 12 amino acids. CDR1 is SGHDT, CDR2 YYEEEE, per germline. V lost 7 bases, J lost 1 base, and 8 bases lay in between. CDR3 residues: CASHIFNYGYTF. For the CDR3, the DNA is TGTGCCAGCCACATATTTAACTATGGCTACACCTTC.

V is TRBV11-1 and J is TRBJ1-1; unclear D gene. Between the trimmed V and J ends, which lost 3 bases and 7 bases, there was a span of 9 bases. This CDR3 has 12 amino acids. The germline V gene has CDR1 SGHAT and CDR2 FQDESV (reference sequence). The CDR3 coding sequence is TGTGCCAGCAGCTTGGACCCACTTGAAGCTTTCTTT. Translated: CASSLDPLEAFF.

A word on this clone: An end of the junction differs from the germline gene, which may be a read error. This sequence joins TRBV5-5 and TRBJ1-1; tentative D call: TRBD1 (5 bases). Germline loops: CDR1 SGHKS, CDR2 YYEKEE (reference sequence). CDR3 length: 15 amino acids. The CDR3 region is CASSQDGGGGTEAFF. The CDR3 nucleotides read TGCGCCAGCAGCCAAGATGGGGGAGGAGGCACTGAAGCTTTCTTT.

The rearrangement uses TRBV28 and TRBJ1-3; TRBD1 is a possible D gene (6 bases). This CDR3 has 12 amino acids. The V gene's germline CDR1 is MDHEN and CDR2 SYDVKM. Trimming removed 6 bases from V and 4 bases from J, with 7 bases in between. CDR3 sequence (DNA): TGTGCCAGCAGGGGGGCAGGAAACACCATATATTTT. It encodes CASRGAGNTIYF.

The CDR3 region is CAGSTGDAYYGYTF. The CDR3 DNA sequence: TGTGCCGGATCAACAGGGGATGCGTACTATGGCTACACCTTC. This chain joins TRBV6-1 and TRBJ1-2; 7 positions agree with TRBD1. With 11 bases clipped from V and 3 bases from J, the junction kept 12 bases outside the gene matches. The CDR3 contains 14 residues. Germline-derived CDR1 and CDR2 are MNHNS and SASEGT.

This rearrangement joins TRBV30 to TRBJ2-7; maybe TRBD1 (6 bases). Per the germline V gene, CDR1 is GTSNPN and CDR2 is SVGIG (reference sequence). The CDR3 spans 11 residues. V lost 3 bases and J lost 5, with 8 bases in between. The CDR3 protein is CAWRRGNEQYF. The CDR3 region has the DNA TGTGCCTGGAGGAGGGGGAACGAGCAGTACTTC.

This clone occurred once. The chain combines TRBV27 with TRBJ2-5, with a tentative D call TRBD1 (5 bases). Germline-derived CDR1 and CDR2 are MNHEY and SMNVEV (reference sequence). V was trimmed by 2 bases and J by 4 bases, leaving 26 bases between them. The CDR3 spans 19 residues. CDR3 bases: TGTGCCAGCAGTTTACTGGGCTTGAGGTCACAGGAGACCCGAGAGACCCAGTACTTC. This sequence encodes CASSLLGLRSQETRETQYF.

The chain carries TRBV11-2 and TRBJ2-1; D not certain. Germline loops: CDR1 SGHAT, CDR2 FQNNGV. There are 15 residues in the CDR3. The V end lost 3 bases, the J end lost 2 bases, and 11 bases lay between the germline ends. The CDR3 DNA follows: TGTGCCAGCAGCTTGGAACCCAACCCCTACAATGAGCAGTTCTTC. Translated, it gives CASSLEPNPYNEQFF.

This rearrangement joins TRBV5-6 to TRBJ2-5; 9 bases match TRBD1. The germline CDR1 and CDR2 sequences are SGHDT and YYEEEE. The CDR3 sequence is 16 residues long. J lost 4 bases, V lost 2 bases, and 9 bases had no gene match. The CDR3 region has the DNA TGTGCCAGCAGCTTCGGCGGGACAGGGAGGTCAGAGACCCAGTACTTC. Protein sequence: CASSFGGTGRSETQYF.

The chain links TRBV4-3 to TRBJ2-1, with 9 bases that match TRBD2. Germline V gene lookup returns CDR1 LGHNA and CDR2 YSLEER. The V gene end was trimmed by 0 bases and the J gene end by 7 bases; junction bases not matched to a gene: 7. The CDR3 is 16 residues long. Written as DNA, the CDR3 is TGCGCCAGCAGCCAAGATCGGGCGGGAGGGCCTAATGAGCAGTTCTTC. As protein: CASSQDRAGGPNEQFF.

CDR3: CASNGAYNSPLHF. The DNA of the CDR3 is TGTGCCAGTAACGGGGCGTATAATTCACCCCTCCACTTT. V usage is TRBV19 and J usage is TRBJ1-6, with TRBD1 as a possible D gene (5 bases). In germline, CDR1 is LNHDA, CDR2 SQIVND (reference sequence). V was trimmed by 7 bases and J by 4 bases, leaving 8 bases between them. The CDR3 is made up of 13 amino acids.

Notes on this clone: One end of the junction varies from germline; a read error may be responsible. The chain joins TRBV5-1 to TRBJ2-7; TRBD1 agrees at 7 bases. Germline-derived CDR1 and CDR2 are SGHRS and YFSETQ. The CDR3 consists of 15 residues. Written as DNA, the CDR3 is TGCGCCAGCAGGTTGGGGACAGCCGAATCCTACGAGCAGTACTTC. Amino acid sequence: CASRLGTAESYEQYF.